One sample yielded the 10 T cell receptor beta chains listed below, sequenced in a study of post-analysis software for immune sequencing data. General study results and limits: TRBV segments more frequent in patients than in controls numbered several and included TRBV5-6, TRBV5-1 and TRBV20-1.

No antigens are known for them. The library was made from cDNA and included unique molecular identifiers. TCRdb re-called the PCR reads through MiXCR, storing one row per CDR3 protein. The sample contains about 540,000 distinct CDR3 sequences, around a third of which appear only once. The source material was blood. The receptors were sampled from a girl under 18 with multiple sclerosis.

This clonotype was counted a few times. The chain couples TRBV20-1 to TRBJ1-5, with 7 positions matching TRBD1. The V and J ends lost 5 bases and 5 bases, in that order; junction bases with no gene match: 9. CDR3 length: 14 amino acids. CDR1 is DFQATT and CDR2 is SNEGSKA in the germline V gene (reference sequence). CDR3 sequence reads: CSADPGQSYQPQHF. The CDR3 bases are TGCAGTGCTGATCCGGGACAGAGCTATCAGCCCCAGCATTTT.

The chain combines TRBV6-1 with TRBJ2-1; 10 bases align to TRBD2. Germline CDR1 is MNHNS and CDR2 is SASEGT. This CDR3 is built from 16 residues. The junction had 12 bases not matched to a gene; V was cut back by 5 bases and J by 8 bases. The DNA for the CDR3 is TGTGCCAGCAGTATTCTTTCTAGCGGGGGTGGGTATGAGCAGTTCTTC. Translated, it gives CASSILSSGGGYEQFF.

This clonotype occurred a few times. The chain has TRBV3-1 and TRBJ2-7, with TRBD2 as a possible D gene (6 bases). Between the trimmed V and J ends, which lost 3 bases and 4 bases, there was a span of 13 bases. Per the germline V gene, CDR1 is LGHDT and CDR2 is YNNKEL (reference sequence). CDR3 length equals 14 residues. The CDR3 DNA sequence: TGTGCCAGCAGCCAGGAGGGTCCAAGATACGAGCAGTACTTC. This sequence encodes CASSQEGPRYEQYF.

This sequence joins TRBV5-1 and TRBJ1-5; TRBD1 aligns across 8 bases. The CDR3 contains 15 residues. Germline CDR1 SGHRS, CDR2 YFSETQ. Trimming at V came to 4 bases and at J to 1 base, leaving 4 bases not matched to a gene. CDR3 residues: CASSPRTGSNQPQHF. The CDR3 bases are TGCGCCAGCAGCCCCCGGACAGGGAGCAATCAGCCCCAGCATTTT.

J is TRBJ2-1 and V is TRBV12-3 or TRBV12-4; maybe TRBD2 (7 bases). With 4 bases removed from V and 4 bases from J, the gap between germline ends came to 20 bases. This CDR3 has 17 residues. CDR3 nucleotides: TGTGCCAGCAGTTCCCCTAGTAGGGGGGGAGCTTACAATGAGCAGTTCTTC. Protein sequence: CASSSPSRGGAYNEQFF.

This clonotype has a count of ten or more. The CDR3 protein is CSGTPGQQETQYF. CDR3 coding DNA: TGCAGCGGGACCCCGGGACAGCAAGAGACCCAGTACTTC. V is TRBV29-1 and J is TRBJ2-5; TRBD1 matches 7 bases. The CDR3 runs 13 residues. Unmatched junction bases numbered 7, after V lost 7 bases and J lost 2 bases. The germline V gene encodes CDR1 SQVTM and CDR2 ANQGSEA. Together with reference TRBV29-1 and TRBJ2-5, the CDR3 gives the full variable domain: SAVISQKPSRDICQRGTSLTIQCQVDSQVTMMFWYRQQPGQSLTLIATANQGSEATYESGFVIDKFPISRPNLTFSTLTVSNMSPEDSSIYLCSGTPGQQETQYFGPGTRLLVL.

The V call is TRBV7-9, the J call TRBJ1-1; possibly TRBD1 for D (5 bases). CDR1 is SEHNR, CDR2 FQNEAQ, per germline (reference sequence). The CDR3 spans 14 residues. V lost 2 bases and J lost 4, with 11 bases in between. CDR3 DNA: TGTGCCAGCAGCTTATCCAGGGCGAGCACTGAAGCTTTCTTT. This gives the protein CASSLSRASTEAFF.

About this clonotype itself: The germline gene is not matched at one end of the junction; a read error may be the cause. V gene TRBV9 combines with J gene TRBJ1-6; tentatively, D is TRBD1 (6 bases). CDR3 length: 14 residues. The germline CDR1 and CDR2 sequences are SGDLS and YYNGEE. CDR3 amino acids: CTSSGAAGDSPLHF. Written as DNA, the CDR3 is TGTACCAGCAGCGGGGCGGCAGGGGATTCACCCCTCCACTTT.

The J gene is TRBJ1-1, the V gene TRBV29-1; possibly TRBD1 for D (6 bases). Germline V gene data show CDR1 as SQVTM and CDR2 as ANQGSEA. The CDR3 spans 15 residues. Trimming removed 6 bases at V and 5 bases at J, with 22 bases between. DNA for the CDR3: TGCAGCGTCGAACCGCGCTGGGGGCCGAAGACTGAAGCTTTCTTT. Translated: CSVEPRWGPKTEAFF.

The gene calls are TRBV11-2 and TRBJ2-7, with D perhaps given as TRBD1 or TRBD2 (6 bases each). Germline loops: CDR1 SGHAT, CDR2 FQNNGV. The V and J ends lost 5 bases and 0 bases respectively, with 20 bases between them. This CDR3 spans 17 amino acids. This CDR3 is CASSPPSPGDNSYEQYF. For the CDR3, the DNA is TGTGCCAGCAGCCCACCCTCCCCGGGGGACAACTCCTACGAGCAGTACTTC.